This T cell receptor (beta chain) was identified during a study of OX40 agonist ivuxolimab in advanced cancers. Study-level background: At 82.7% male, the cohort had a mean age of 60 years, ranging from 23 to 79. Partial responses were seen in three patients, one with hepatocellular carcinoma and two with cutaneous melanoma.

Study-wide results and caveats: Some nonresponders also had low normalized T-cell clonal expansion.

As regards this clone: The antigen remains undetermined.

This table comes from immunoSEQ multiplex PCR, and its TCRdb copy is limited to in-frame clones, with some not included. The table records about 69,000 clones, approximately 80% of them present only once. The ends lost 5 bases at V and 2 bases at J; junction bases unmatched: 12. Germline V lookup: CDR1 MNHEY, CDR2 SMNVEV (reference sequence). This CDR3 has 19 residues. V gene TRBV27 combines with J gene TRBJ2-3; 14 bases map to TRBD2. Sample: CD4+ or CD8+ T cells sorted from blood, taken in a trial of the OX40 agonist ivuxolimab. The sequence derives from an adult with an advanced solid tumor such as melanoma, head and neck, liver or kidney cancer. CDR3 protein: CASSQRTSGRPTPTDTQYF. The CDR3 DNA reads TGTGCCAGCAGTCAACGGACTAGCGGGAGGCCGACTCCCACAGATACGCAGTATTTT.